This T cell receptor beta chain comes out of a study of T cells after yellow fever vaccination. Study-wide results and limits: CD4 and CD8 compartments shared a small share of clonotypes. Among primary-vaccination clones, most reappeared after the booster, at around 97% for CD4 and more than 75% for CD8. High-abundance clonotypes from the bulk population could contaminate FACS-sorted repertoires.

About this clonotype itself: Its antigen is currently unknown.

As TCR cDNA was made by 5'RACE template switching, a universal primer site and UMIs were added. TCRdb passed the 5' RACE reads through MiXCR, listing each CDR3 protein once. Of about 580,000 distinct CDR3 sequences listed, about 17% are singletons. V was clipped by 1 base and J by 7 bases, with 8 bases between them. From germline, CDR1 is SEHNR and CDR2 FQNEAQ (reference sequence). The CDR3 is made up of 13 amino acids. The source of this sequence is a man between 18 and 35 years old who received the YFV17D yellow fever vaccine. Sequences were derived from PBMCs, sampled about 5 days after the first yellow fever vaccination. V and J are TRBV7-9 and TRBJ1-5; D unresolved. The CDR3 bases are TGTGCCAGCAGCTTAGGTGCAAAACAGCCCCAGCATTTT. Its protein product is CASSLGAKQPQHF. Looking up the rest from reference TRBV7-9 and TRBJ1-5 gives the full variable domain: DTGVSQNPRHKITKRGQNVTFRCDPISEHNRLYWYRQTLGQGPEFLTYFQNEAQLEKSRLLSDRFSAERPKGSFSTLEIQRTEQGDSAMYLCASSLGAKQPQHFGDGTRLSIL.